This paragraph covers one TCR beta chain sequence. The data stem from a study of control samples from healthy donors and cancer patients. Produced via immunoSEQ multiplex PCR; TCRdb's table is partial and in-frame only. The sample carries 200,000 or so clones, over 80% recorded once. In germline, CDR1 is LNHDA, CDR2 SQIVND (reference sequence). The CDR3 loop spans 15 amino acids. The V end was cut by 5 bases, the J end by 3 bases, with 16 bases between. Material: blood. This TCR was recovered from a man aged 25-45 years in good health. The chain couples TRBV19 to TRBJ1-1; D perhaps matches TRBD1 (6 bases). CDR3 in DNA: TGTGCCAGTAGTGACCCCGGGACACCCTACACTGAAGCTTTCTTT. It translates to CASSDPGTPYTEAFF.